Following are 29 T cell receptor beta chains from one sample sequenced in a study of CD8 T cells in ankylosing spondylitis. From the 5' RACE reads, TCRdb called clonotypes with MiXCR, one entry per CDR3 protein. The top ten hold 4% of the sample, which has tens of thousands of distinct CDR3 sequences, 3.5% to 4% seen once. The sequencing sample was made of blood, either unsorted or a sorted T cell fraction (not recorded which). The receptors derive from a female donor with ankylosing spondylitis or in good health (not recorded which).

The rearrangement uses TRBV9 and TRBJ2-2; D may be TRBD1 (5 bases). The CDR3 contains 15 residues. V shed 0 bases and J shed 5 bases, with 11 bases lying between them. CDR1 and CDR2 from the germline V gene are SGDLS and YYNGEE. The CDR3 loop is CASSVVDMTTGELFF. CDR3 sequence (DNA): TGTGCCAGCAGCGTAGTGGACATGACTACCGGGGAGCTGTTTTTT.

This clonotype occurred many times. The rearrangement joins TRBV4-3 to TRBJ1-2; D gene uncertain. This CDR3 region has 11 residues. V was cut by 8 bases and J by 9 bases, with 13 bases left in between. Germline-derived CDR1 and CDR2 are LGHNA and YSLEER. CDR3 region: CASPGLLCYTF. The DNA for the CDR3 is TGCGCCAGCCCCGGACTTCTATGCTACACCTTC.

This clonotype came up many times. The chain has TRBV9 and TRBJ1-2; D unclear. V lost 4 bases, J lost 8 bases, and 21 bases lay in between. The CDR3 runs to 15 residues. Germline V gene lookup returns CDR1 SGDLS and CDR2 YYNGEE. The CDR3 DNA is TGTGCCAGCAGCAATCCTCGGACTGCAGGTTACGGCTACACCTTC. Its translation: CASSNPRTAGYGYTF.

CDR3 DNA: TGTGCCAGCAGCGTAGGTCGGCAGGCCCCAGATACGCAGTATTTT. Amino acids: CASSVGRQAPDTQYF. The chain employs TRBV9 and TRBJ2-3, with D hard to call. Germline V CDR1 and CDR2: SGDLS, YYNGEE. Trimming took off 0 bases at V and 4 bases at J, with 12 bases between the two ends. The CDR3 length is 15 residues.

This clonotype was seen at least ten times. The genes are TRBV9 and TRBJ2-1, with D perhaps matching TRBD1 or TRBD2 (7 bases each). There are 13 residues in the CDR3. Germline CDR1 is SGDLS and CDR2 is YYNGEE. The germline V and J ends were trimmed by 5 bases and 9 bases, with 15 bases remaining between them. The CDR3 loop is CASSWGGDSEQFF. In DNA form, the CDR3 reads TGTGCCAGCAGTTGGGGGGGGGACAGTGAGCAGTTCTTC.

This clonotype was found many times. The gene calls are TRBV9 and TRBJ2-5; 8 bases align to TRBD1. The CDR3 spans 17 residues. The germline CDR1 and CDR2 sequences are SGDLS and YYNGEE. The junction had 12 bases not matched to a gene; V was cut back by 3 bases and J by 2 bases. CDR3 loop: CASSATFNRGRQETQYF. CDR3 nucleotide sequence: TGTGCCAGCAGCGCCACCTTCAACAGGGGGAGGCAAGAGACCCAGTACTTC.

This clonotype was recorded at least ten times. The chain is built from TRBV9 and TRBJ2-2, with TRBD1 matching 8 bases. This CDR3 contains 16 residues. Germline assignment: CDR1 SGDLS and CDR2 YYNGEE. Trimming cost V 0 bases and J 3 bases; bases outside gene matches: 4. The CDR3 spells CASSVDPGGYTGELFF. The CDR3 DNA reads TGTGCCAGCAGCGTAGATCCAGGGGGCTACACCGGGGAGCTGTTTTTT.

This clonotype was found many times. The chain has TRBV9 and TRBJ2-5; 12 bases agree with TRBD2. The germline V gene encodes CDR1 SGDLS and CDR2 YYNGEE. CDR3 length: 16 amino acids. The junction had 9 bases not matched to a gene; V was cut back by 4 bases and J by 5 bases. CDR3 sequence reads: CASSSRLAGARETQYF. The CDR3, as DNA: TGTGCCAGCAGCAGCAGACTAGCGGGGGCGAGGGAGACCCAGTACTTC.

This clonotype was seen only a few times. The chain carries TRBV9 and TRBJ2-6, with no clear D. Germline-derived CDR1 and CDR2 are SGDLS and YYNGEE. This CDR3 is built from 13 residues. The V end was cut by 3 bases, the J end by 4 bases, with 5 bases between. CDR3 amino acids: CASSEAGANVLTF. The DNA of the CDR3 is TGTGCCAGCAGCGAAGCCGGGGCCAACGTCCTGACTTTC.

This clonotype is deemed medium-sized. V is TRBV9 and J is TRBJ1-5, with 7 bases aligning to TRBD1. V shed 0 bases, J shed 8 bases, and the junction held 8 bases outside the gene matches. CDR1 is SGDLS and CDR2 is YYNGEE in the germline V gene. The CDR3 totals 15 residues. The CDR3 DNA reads TGTGCCAGCAGCGTAGGGACAGGAACGGGCGAGCCCCAGCATTTT. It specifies CASSVGTGTGEPQHF.

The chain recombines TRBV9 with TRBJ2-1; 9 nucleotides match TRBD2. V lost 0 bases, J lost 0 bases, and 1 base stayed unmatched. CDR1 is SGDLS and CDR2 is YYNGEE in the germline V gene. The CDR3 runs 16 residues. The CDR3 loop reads CASSVVSGSSYNEQFF. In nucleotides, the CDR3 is TGTGCCAGCAGCGTAGTTAGCGGGAGCTCCTACAATGAGCAGTTCTTC.

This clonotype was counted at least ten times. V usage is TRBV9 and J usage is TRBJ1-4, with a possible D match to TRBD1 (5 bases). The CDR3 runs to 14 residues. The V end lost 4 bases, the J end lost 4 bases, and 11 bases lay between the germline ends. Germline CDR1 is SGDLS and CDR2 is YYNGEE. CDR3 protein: CASSKDTLNEKLFF. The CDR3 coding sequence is TGTGCCAGCAGCAAGGACACTCTTAATGAAAAACTGTTTTTT.

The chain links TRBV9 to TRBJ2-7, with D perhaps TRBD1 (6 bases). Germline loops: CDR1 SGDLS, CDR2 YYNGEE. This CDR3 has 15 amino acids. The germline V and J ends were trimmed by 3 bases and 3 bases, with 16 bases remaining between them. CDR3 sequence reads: CASSASTGRGYEQYF. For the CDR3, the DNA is TGTGCCAGCAGCGCCTCAACAGGGAGAGGCTACGAGCAGTACTTC.

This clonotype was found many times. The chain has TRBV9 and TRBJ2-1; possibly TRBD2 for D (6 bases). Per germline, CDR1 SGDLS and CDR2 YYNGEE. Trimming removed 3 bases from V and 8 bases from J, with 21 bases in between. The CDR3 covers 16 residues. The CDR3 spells CASSGSEAGLLDEQFF. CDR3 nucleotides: TGTGCCAGCAGCGGGAGTGAGGCGGGGCTGTTGGATGAGCAGTTCTTC.

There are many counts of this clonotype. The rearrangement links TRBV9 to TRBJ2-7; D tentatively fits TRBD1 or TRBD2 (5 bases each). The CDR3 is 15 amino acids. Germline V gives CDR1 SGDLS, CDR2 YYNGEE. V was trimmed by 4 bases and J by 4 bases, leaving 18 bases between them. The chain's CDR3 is CASSPHEGILYEQYF. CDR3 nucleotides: TGTGCCAGCAGCCCCCATGAGGGGATTCTTTACGAGCAGTACTTC.

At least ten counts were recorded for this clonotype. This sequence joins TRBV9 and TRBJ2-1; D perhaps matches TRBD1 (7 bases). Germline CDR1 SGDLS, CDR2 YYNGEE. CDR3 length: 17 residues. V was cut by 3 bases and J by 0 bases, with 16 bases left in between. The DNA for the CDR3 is TGTGCCAGCAGCGCCCCGCGGGGACAGCTCTCCTACAATGAGCAGTTCTTC. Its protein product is CASSAPRGQLSYNEQFF.

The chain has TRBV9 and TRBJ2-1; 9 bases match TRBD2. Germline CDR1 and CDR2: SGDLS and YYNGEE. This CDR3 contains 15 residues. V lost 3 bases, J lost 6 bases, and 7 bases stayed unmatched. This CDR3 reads CASSGAGGPGNEQFF. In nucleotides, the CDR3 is TGTGCCAGCAGCGGGGCGGGGGGGCCGGGCAATGAGCAGTTCTTC.

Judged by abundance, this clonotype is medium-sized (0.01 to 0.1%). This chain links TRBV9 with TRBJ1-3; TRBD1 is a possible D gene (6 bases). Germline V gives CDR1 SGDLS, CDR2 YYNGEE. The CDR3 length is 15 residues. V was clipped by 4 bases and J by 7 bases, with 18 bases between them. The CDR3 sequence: CASSPMDSDGNTIYF. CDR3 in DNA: TGTGCCAGCAGCCCCATGGACAGCGATGGTAACACCATATATTTT.

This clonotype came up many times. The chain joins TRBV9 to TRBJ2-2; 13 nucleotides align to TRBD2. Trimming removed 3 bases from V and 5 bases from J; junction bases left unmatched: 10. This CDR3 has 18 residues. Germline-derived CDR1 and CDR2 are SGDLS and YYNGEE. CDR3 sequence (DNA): TGTGCCAGCAGCGCCCCGGGACTAGCGGGGCGACGAACCGGGGAGCTGTTTTTT. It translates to CASSAPGLAGRRTGELFF.

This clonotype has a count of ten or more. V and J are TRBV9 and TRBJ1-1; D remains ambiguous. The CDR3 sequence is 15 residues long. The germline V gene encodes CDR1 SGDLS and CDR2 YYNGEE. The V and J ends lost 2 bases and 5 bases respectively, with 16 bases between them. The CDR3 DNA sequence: TGTGCCAGCAGCGTCGACGGCAAGTCGGGTACTGAAGCTTTCTTT. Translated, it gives CASSVDGKSGTEAFF. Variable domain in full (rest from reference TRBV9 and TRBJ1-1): DSGVTQTPKHLITATGQRVTLRCSPRSGDLSVYWYQQSLDQGLQFLIQYYNGEERAKGNILERFSAQQFPDLHSELNLSSLELGDSALYFCASSVDGKSGTEAFFGQGTRLTVV.

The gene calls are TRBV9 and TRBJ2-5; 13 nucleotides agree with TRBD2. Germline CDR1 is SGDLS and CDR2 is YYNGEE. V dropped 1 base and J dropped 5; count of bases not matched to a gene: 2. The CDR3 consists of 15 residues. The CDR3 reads CASSVRLAGGETQYF. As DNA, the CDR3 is TGTGCCAGCAGCGTAAGACTAGCGGGGGGTGAGACCCAGTACTTC.

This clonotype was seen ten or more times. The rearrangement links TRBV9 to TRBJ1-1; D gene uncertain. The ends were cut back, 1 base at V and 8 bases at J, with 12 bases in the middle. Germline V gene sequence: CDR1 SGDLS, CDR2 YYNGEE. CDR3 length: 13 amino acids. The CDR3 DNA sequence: TGTGCCAGCAGCGTAACCCCCGACCAGGAAGCTTTCTTT. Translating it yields CASSVTPDQEAFF.

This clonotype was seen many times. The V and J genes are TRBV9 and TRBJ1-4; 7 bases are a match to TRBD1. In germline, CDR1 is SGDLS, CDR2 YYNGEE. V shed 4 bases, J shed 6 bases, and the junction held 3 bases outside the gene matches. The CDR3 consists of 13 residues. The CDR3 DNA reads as TGTGCCAGCAGCACCGGGACAGATGAAAAACTGTTTTTT. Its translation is CASSTGTDEKLFF. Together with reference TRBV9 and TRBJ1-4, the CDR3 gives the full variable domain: DSGVTQTPKHLITATGQRVTLRCSPRSGDLSVYWYQQSLDQGLQFLIQYYNGEERAKGNILERFSAQQFPDLHSELNLSSLELGDSALYFCASSTGTDEKLFFGSGTQLSVL.

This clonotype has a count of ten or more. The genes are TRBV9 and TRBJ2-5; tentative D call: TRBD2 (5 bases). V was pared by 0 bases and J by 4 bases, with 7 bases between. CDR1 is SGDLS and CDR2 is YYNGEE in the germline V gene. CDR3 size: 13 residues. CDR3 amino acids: CASSVATTETQYF. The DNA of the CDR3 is TGTGCCAGCAGCGTAGCGACTACAGAGACCCAGTACTTC.

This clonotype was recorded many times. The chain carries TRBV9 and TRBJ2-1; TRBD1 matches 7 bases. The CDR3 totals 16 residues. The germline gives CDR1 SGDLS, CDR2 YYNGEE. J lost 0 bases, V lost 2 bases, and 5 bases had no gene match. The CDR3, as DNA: TGTGCCAGCAGCGTCCTACAGGGGAACTCCTACAATGAGCAGTTCTTC. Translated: CASSVLQGNSYNEQFF. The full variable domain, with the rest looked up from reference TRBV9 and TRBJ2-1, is DSGVTQTPKHLITATGQRVTLRCSPRSGDLSVYWYQQSLDQGLQFLIQYYNGEERAKGNILERFSAQQFPDLHSELNLSSLELGDSALYFCASSVLQGNSYNEQFFGPGTRLTVL.

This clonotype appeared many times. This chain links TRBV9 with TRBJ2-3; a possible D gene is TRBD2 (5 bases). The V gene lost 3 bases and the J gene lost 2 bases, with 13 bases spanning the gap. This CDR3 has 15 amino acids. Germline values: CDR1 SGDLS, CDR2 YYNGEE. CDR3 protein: CASSEYSEDTDTQYF. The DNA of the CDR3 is TGTGCCAGCAGCGAGTATAGCGAGGACACAGATACGCAGTATTTT. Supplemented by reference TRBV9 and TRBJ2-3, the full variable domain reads DSGVTQTPKHLITATGQRVTLRCSPRSGDLSVYWYQQSLDQGLQFLIQYYNGEERAKGNILERFSAQQFPDLHSELNLSSLELGDSALYFCASSEYSEDTDTQYFGPGTRLTVL.

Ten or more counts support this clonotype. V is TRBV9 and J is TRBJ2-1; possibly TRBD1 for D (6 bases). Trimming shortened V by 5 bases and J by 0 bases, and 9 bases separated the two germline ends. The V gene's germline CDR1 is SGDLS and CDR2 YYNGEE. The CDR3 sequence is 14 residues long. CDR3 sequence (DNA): TGTGCCAGCAGTTACAGGGACTCCTACAATGAGCAGTTCTTC. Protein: CASSYRDSYNEQFF.

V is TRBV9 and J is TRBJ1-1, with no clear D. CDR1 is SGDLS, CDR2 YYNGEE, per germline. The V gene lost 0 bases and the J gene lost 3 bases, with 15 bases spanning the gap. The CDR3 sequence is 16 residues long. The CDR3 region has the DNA TGTGCCAGCAGCGTAGGACCGTTCAAGTCGGACACTGAAGCTTTCTTT. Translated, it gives CASSVGPFKSDTEAFF. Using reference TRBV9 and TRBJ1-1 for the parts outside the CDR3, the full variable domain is DSGVTQTPKHLITATGQRVTLRCSPRSGDLSVYWYQQSLDQGLQFLIQYYNGEERAKGNILERFSAQQFPDLHSELNLSSLELGDSALYFCASSVGPFKSDTEAFFGQGTRLTVV.

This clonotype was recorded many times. The CDR3 DNA reads as TGTGCCAGCAGCTCGGGGCTAGCGGGGTACGAGCAGTACTTC. Translated: CASSSGLAGYEQYF. The chain combines TRBV9 with TRBJ2-7; TRBD2 matches at 9 bases. Germline CDR1 is SGDLS and CDR2 is YYNGEE. The CDR3 covers 14 residues. Trimming took 4 bases from V and 4 from J; bases not matched to a gene: 6.